Below are 5 T cell receptor beta chains sequenced from a single sample in a study of T cells in Graves' hyperthyroidism and ophthalmopathy. The source material, RNA transcripts, was used to amplify TCR beta CDR3 regions. During a first-round RT-PCR of the TCR CDR3, the HTBI primer set was used. Each CDR3 protein is one row after TCRdb ran MiXCR on the multiplex PCR reads. This sample yields more than 650,000 distinct CDR3 sequences, of which 14% are seen a single time; 9.5% to 13% belongs to the top ten. Sequenced material: blood. The origin of the receptors is a woman aged 18-29 years with Graves' hyperthyroidism.

The chain carries TRBV27 and TRBJ1-2; the D gene is possibly TRBD1 (5 bases). The germline V gene has CDR1 MNHEY and CDR2 SMNVEV (reference sequence). Trimming took off 4 bases at V and 2 bases at J, with 35 bases between the two ends. CDR3 length: 22 residues. CDR3 amino acids: CASSSRAPYGRGTFRANYGYTF. CDR3 DNA: TGTGCCAGCAGTTCGCGGGCCCCGTATGGCCGCGGGACTTTTAGGGCCAACTATGGCTACACCTTC.

This clonotype was counted at least ten times. V gene TRBV11-1 combines with J gene TRBJ2-7, with D perhaps matching TRBD1 (6 bases). V was shortened by 6 bases and J by 5 bases, with 17 bases between the two germline ends. CDR3 size: 14 residues. Germline-derived CDR1 and CDR2 are SGHAT and FQDESV (reference sequence). CDR3 in amino acids: CASSLGQGSDEQYF. The CDR3 nucleotides read TGTGCCAGCAGTCTCGGGCAGGGGAGCGACGAGCAGTACTTC.

This clonotype was counted only a few times. This chain uses TRBV27 with TRBJ1-1; 7 nucleotides match TRBD1. The CDR3 runs to 14 residues. V was pared by 8 bases and J by 2 bases, with 8 bases of the junction left unmatched. CDR1 and CDR2 (germline): MNHEY, SMNVEV (reference sequence). The CDR3 loop is CASGPGQSNTEAFF. DNA of the CDR3: TGTGCCAGCGGTCCGGGACAGTCTAACACTGAAGCTTTCTTT.

This clonotype was observed once. The chain links TRBV28 to TRBJ2-7; D is uncertain. The germline V gene has CDR1 MDHEN and CDR2 SYDVKM. The CDR3 has 15 amino acids. Trimming removed 1 base from V and 2 bases from J, with 12 bases in between. This chain's CDR3 is CASSLSLRLAYEQYF. CDR3 nucleotide sequence: TGTGCCAGCAGTTTATCCCTTCGACTGGCCTACGAGCAGTACTTC. Combining the CDR3 with reference TRBV28 and TRBJ2-7 gives the whole variable domain DVKVTQSSRYLVKRTGEKVFLECVQDMDHENMFWYRQDPGLGLRLIYFSYDVKMKEKGDIPEGYSVSREKKERFSLILESASTNQTSMYLCASSLSLRLAYEQYFGPGTRLTVT.

The table lists this clonotype with many counts. This chain joins TRBV3-1 and TRBJ1-1; D not resolved. Germline loops: CDR1 LGHDT, CDR2 YNNKEL (reference sequence). This CDR3 comprises 15 residues. The germline V and J ends were trimmed by 0 bases and 11 bases, with 19 bases remaining between them. CDR3 amino acids: CASSQDVGNRPRAFF. Here the CDR3 DNA reads TGTGCCAGCAGCCAAGACGTGGGTAACCGCCCGCGTGCTTTCTTT.